This TCR beta chain originates from a study of beta chain features in type 1 diabetes. The authors reverse transcribed all of the isolated RNA, so sequencing captured expressed TCRB transcripts. Libraries were prepared by immunoSEQ multiplex PCR; TCRdb keeps only in-frame clonotypes and omits some of them. The repertoire includes 310,000 or so clones, approximately 9.9% of them detected once, and 0.015% sits in the top ten. Study-level findings and limits: Resolution of whether HLA type affects TCRB rearrangement was not achieved here.

Of note for this clone: Antigen unknown.

This sequence originates from a woman aged 25 to 39 in good health. The sample consisted of naive CD4+ T cells from blood.

The CDR3, as DNA: TGCAGCCACCTCAGGACGGGAGAGCCAGATACGCAGTATTTT. Its protein product is CSHLRTGEPDTQYF. The chain has TRBV29-1 and TRBJ2-3; D possibly corresponds to TRBD2 (6 bases). Germline V gives CDR1 SQVTM, CDR2 ANQGSEA. The CDR3 consists of 14 residues. V was cut by 8 bases and J by 4 bases, with 19 bases left in between.